A selection of T cell receptor beta chains follows, all from one sample in a study of CD4 T cells in relation to SARS-CoV-2 and coronaviruses. The repertoire was sequenced with immunoSEQ multiplex PCR; TCRdb's copy has only in-frame clones and lacks some. The sample includes tens of thousands of clones, approximately 82% seen only once; the top ten take around 29%. Which antigens these TCRs recognize remains unknown. Sequences were obtained from CD4+ T cells from PBMCs, cultured in vitro. These receptors all come from a human donor in good health. The CDR3 runs from the conserved cysteine through the conserved F or W. The D gene is left open where the match is weak. Some rows mark clone size as missing; the rest say once, few, many or name a class of expanded clone.

. . TRBJ2-5 TRBV6-1 TGTGCCAGCAGTGAAGGAGTCCGGGGGGCGGAGACCCAGTACTTC CASSEGVRGAETQYF
. . TRBJ2-1 TRBV11-1 TGTGCCAGCAGCCCCACAGGGGGAGGGAATGAGCAGTTCTTC CASSPTGGGNEQFF
. once TRBJ1-6 TRBV7-3 TGTGCCAGCAGCTTACTCGGGGGAAATTCACCCCTCCACTTT CASSLLGGNSPLHF
TRBD2 once TRBJ2-7 TRBV19 TGTGCCAGTAGTATCCTAGCGGGAGGTTCCTACGAGCAGTACTTC CASSILAGGSYEQYF
. . TRBJ2-5 TRBV6-6 TGTGCCAGCTCTGAGCGCAGAGAGACCCAGTACTTC CASSERRETQYF
TRBD1 . TRBJ2-2 TRBV10-1 TGCGCCAGCAGCCGACAGGGGGCGGGCACCGGGGAGCTGTTTTTT CASSRQGAGTGELFF
TRBD2 . TRBJ2-7 TRBV5-4 TGTGCCAGCAGCTTGGAGGGAGGGAGGTCCTACGAGCAGTACTTC CASSLEGGRSYEQYF
. . TRBJ2-3 TRBV5-8 TGTGCCAGCAGCCCTGTGGGGGGAAGCACAGATACGCAGTATTTT CASSPVGGSTDTQYF
. few TRBJ2-1 TRBV7-9 TGTGCCAGCAGCTTAATAGAGAACGGTGAGCAGTTCTTC CASSLIENGEQFF
. . TRBJ2-6 TRBV19 TGTGCCAGTAGTATAGTTCGGGGCTCGAACTCTGGGGCCAACGTCCTGACTTTC CASSIVRGSNSGANVLTF
TRBD1 . TRBJ1-6 TRBV9 TGTGCCAGCAGTCGTCCCGGACAGGGGGGCTCACCCCTCCACTTT CASSRPGQGGSPLHF
TRBD2 . TRBJ2-3 TRBV19 TGTGCCAGTAGTAGGGAGGGAGGGACAGATACGCAGTATTTT CASSREGGTDTQYF
. . TRBJ2-1 TRBV7-3 TGTGCCAGCAGCTCCCCTGAGAGGAATGAGCAGTTCTTC CASSSPERNEQFF
. once TRBJ1-2 TRBV30 TGTGCCTGGACTAACAGCTATGGCTACACCTTC CAWTNSYGYTF